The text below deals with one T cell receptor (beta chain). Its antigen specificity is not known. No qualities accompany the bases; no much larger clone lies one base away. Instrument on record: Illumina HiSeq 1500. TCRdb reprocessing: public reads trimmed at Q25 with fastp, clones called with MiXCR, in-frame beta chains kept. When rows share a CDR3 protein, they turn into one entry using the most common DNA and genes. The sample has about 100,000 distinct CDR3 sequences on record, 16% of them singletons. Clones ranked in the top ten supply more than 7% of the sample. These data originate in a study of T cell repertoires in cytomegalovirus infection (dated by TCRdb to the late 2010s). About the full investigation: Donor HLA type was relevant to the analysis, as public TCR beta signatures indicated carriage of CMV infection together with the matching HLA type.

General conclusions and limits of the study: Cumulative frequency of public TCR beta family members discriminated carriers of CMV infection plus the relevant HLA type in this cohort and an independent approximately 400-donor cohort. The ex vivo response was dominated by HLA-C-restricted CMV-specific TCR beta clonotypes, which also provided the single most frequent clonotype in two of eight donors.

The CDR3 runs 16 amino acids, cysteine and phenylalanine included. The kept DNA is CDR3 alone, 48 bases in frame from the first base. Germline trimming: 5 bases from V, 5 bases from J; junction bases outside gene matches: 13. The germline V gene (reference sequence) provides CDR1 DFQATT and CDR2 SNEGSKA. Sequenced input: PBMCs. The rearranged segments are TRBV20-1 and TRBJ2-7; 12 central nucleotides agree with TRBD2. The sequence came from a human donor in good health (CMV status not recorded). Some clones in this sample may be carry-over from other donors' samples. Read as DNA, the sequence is TGCAGTGCTGGGTCCCCCACTAGCGGGGGGAGGGACGAGCAGTACTTC. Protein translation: CSAGSPTSGGRDEQYF.